This T cell receptor (beta chain) was sequenced in a study of graft-versus-host responses after intestinal transplantation (dated by TCRdb to about 2021). Regarding the research as a whole: Recipients received multivisceral, liver-intestinal, or isolated intestinal transplants. Every recipient was given anti-thymocyte globulin induction, then maintenance tacrolimus and steroids for 3 to 4 years. After intestinal transplantation, graft-versus-host and host-versus-graft alloreactive T cell clones in the graft, circulation and bone marrow were tracked using bulk TCR-beta CDR3 sequencing. To identify alloreactive clones, pre-transplant mixed lymphocyte reaction products were sequenced and then compared with unstimulated pre-transplant donor and recipient T cells. Of the 20 to 25 intestinal transplant recipients enrolled in the cohort, one of whom was a retransplant, a few patients without pretransplant specimens were excluded. Donor T cell macrochimerism was defined as a peak of at least 4% donor T cells among recipient peripheral blood mononuclear cells. Rather than going through the commercial service, samples from a few later patients were sequenced in-house on an Illumina MiSeq and processed with MiXCR. The paper's findings and limits, for the study overall: In the allografts of patients with donor T cell macrochimerism, GvH to HvG T cell clonal ratios were high. GvH clones turned up in recipient bone marrow, with some appearing earlier in ileal mucosa or blood, a pattern consistent with an intestinal mucosal origin. Early after transplant, declines in HvG clones were associated with peak levels of circulating GvH clones. The conclusions were limited by the relatively low number and heterogeneity of the intestinal transplant patients.

Of note for this clone: Its binding antigen is unknown. No base qualities exist here, and no much larger clone lies one base off it.

Counted from cysteine to phenylalanine, this CDR3 has 15 amino acids. Only the CDR3 region is kept as DNA, spanning 45 bases read in frame from base 1. CDR1 and CDR2 (MNHNS, SASEGT) derive from the germline V gene. V is pared back by 7 bases and J by 6 bases, with 22 bases lying between the germline termini. The library was generated by the immunoSEQ multiplex PCR assay. For most patients, genomic DNA was subjected to high-throughput TCR-beta CDR3 sequencing by Adaptive Biotechnologies. From the authors' description of their analysis: TCR sequencing data were retrieved from Adaptive's ImmunoSEQ software for 15 to 20 patients, whereas a few other patients were processed with MiXCR and VDJtools. CDR3 nucleotide sequences shared between donor and recipient were removed because their origin could not be assigned. To be classed as alloreactive, a clone needed at least 2-fold expansion over unstimulated cells and a minimum CFSE-low frequency of 0.002% (template counts) or 0.001% (read counts). Mappable clones were those detected in sequenced pre-transplant spleen, lymph node, or MLR CFSE-low populations of the donor or recipient. The cumulative frequency of alloreactive clones was calculated as a percentage of all sequences, weighted by copy number. TCRdb retrieved this table from immuneACCESS and kept in-frame rearrangements only. Not all clones are present; in checked studies, unresolved V genes account for under half, and no reason is known for the remainder. V and J calls and clone size are as listed in that table; D and trimming were resolved from the DNA. Counted in this sample were roughly 8,400 clones; less than 85% of them appeared once. The ten biggest clones cover approximately 33% of the sample.

Dithiothreitol, EDTA incubations and collagenase D digestion were used to isolate intraepithelial and lamina propria lymphocytes from graft specimens. Bulk TCR-beta sequencing was performed on serial intestinal graft biopsy specimens collected as late as 600 days after transplant. The material sequenced was ileum tissue, taken roughly 490 days after intestinal transplant. The rearranged chain carries TRBV6-1 and TRBJ2-7; the D segment could be TRBD2, given 7 matching bases. The clonotype comes from a human patient who received an intestinal transplant, so some T cells may come from the graft donor. The bases read TGTGCCAGCAAAAAAGAGGGGGGGGGAATTGGCGAGCAGTACTTC. Its translation is CASKKEGGGIGEQYF.